This entry lists 28 T cell receptor beta chains sequenced from one sample in a study of chemoradiotherapy in HPV16-positive cancers. Produced via immunoSEQ multiplex PCR; TCRdb's table is partial and in-frame only. The sample lists more than 7,000 clones, about four fifths seen once, with approximately 6% in the top ten. Source: tumor tissue, taken from a patient who underwent chemoradiotherapy. The receptors originated from a human donor with HPV-associated anogenital cancer.

V and J are TRBV30 and TRBJ1-1, with D unresolved. CDR1 and CDR2 from the germline V gene are GTSNPN and SVGIG (reference sequence). The V end lost 2 bases, the J end lost 1 base, and 5 bases lay between the germline ends. CDR3 size: 12 residues. The CDR3 here is CAWSTENTEAFF. DNA for the CDR3: TGTGCCTGGAGTACCGAGAACACTGAAGCTTTCTTT.

The rearrangement uses TRBV7-2 and TRBJ1-4; D ambiguous. Trimming took off 1 base at V and 5 bases at J, with 11 bases between the two ends. The CDR3 runs to 15 residues. The germline V gene encodes CDR1 SGHTA and CDR2 FQGNSA. CDR3 region: CASSLVGVRNEKLFF. The CDR3 region has the DNA TGTGCCAGCAGCTTAGTTGGGGTGAGGAATGAAAAACTGTTTTTT.

V is TRBV5-4 and J is TRBJ2-5; 12 bases fit TRBD2. The CDR3 is 16 amino acids. V lost 0 bases to trimming and J lost 2 bases; unmatched junction nucleotides: 2. The germline V gene encodes CDR1 SGHNT and CDR2 YYREEE (reference sequence). The CDR3 loop is CASSLDLAGGQETQYF. Here the CDR3 DNA reads TGTGCCAGCAGCTTGGATCTAGCGGGGGGGCAAGAGACCCAGTACTTC.

This sequence joins TRBV7-8 and TRBJ2-7; 10 bases align to TRBD2. The CDR3 loop spans 14 amino acids. Germline CDR1 is SGHVS and CDR2 is FQNEAQ. J lost 2 bases, V lost 3 bases, and 1 base had no gene match. The CDR3 loop is CASSLLAGAYEQYF. In DNA form, the CDR3 reads TGTGCCAGCAGCTTGCTAGCGGGGGCCTACGAGCAGTACTTC.

This chain uses TRBV7-7 with TRBJ2-2; no definite D call. The CDR3 extends over 13 amino acids. CDR1 is SSHAT, CDR2 FNYEAQ, per germline (reference sequence). Trimming shortened V by 5 bases and J by 4 bases, and 8 bases separated the two germline ends. CDR3 bases: TGTGCCAGCAGCCCCGTTCGCACCGGGGAGCTGTTTTTT. This codes for CASSPVRTGELFF.

V is TRBV6-5 and J is TRBJ2-7; perhaps D is TRBD1 or TRBD2 (6 bases each). Germline CDR1 is MNHEY and CDR2 is SVGAGI. The CDR3 is 15 amino acids. V shed 3 bases and J shed 6 bases, with 18 bases lying between them. CDR3 in DNA: TGTGCCAGCAGTTATTTATATCGTGGGGGGCGCGAGCAGTACTTC. Protein: CASSYLYRGGREQYF.

J is TRBJ1-5 and V is TRBV19; D is unresolved. With 6 bases removed from V and 0 bases from J, the gap between germline ends came to 12 bases. The V gene's germline CDR1 is LNHDA and CDR2 SQIVND (reference sequence). The CDR3 runs to 15 residues. The DNA of the CDR3 is TGTGCCAGTAGCCCTCAAGCGGATAGCAATCAGCCCCAGCATTTT. It encodes CASSPQADSNQPQHF.

The V call is TRBV7-2, the J call TRBJ1-1; possible D gene TRBD1, 6 bases. The CDR3 has 15 amino acids. CDR1 SGHTA and CDR2 FQGNSA come from the germline V gene. V shed 1 base and J shed 2 bases, with 11 bases lying between them. CDR3 in DNA: TGTGCCAGCAGCTTAGGGGGGGGCGTTAACACTGAAGCTTTCTTT. This sequence encodes CASSLGGGVNTEAFF.

The genes are TRBV19 and TRBJ1-1; TRBD1 agrees at 8 bases. This CDR3 comprises 17 residues. From germline, CDR1 is LNHDA and CDR2 SQIVND (reference sequence). The V gene end was trimmed by 7 bases and the J gene end by 1 base; junction bases not matched to a gene: 14. The CDR3: CASTFYPTGVTNTEAFF. The CDR3 nucleotides read TGTGCCAGTACCTTTTATCCGACAGGGGTAACGAACACTGAAGCTTTCTTT. The full variable domain, its missing parts supplied by reference TRBV19 and TRBJ1-1, is DGGITQSPKYLFRKEGQNVTLSCEQNLNHDAMYWYRQDPGQGLRLIYYSQIVNDFQKGDIAEGYSVSREKKESFPLTVTSAQKNPTAFYLCASTFYPTGVTNTEAFFGQGTRLTVV.

The V call is TRBV10-3, the J call TRBJ1-1; 10 bases line up with TRBD1. Germline loops: CDR1 ENHRY, CDR2 SYGVKD. J lost 4 bases, V lost 3 bases, and 17 bases had no gene match. The CDR3 extends over 19 amino acids. DNA for the CDR3: TGTGCCATCAGTGATGCCGGGACAGGGGCCGGGGGTGGGGGCACTGAAGCTTTCTTT. Translated: CAISDAGTGAGGGGTEAFF.

The CDR3 DNA follows: TGCGCCAGCAGTGAAGTCGCAAGGGATACGCAGTATTTT. Amino acid sequence: CASSEVARDTQYF. The genes are TRBV10-1 and TRBJ2-3; no clear D. Per germline, CDR1 WNHNN and CDR2 SYGVQD (reference sequence). V dropped 3 bases and J dropped 6 bases, with 10 bases sitting between them. The CDR3 is 13 residues long.

This clone was seen only once. This chain joins TRBV5-1 and TRBJ2-2, with D perhaps TRBD2 (6 bases). The length of the CDR3 is 18 residues. The germline V gene encodes CDR1 SGHRS and CDR2 YFSETQ. Trimming removed 0 bases from V and 0 bases from J, with 15 bases in between. The CDR3 DNA follows: TGCGCCAGCAGCTTGGAACCGGGACTGAGGACGAACACCGGGGAGCTGTTTTTT. Protein: CASSLEPGLRTNTGELFF.

V gene TRBV5-1 combines with J gene TRBJ2-1; 7 nucleotides line up with TRBD2. The CDR3 loop spans 15 amino acids. The J segment lost 4 bases and the V segment lost 4 bases, leaving 8 bases of the junction unmatched. Looked up from germline, CDR1 is SGHRS and CDR2 is YFSETQ. The DNA of the CDR3 is TGCGCCAGCAGCCGGGCGGGGGAGCGTTACAATGAGCAGTTCTTC. Its protein is CASSRAGERYNEQFF.

This clone was seen just once. The V gene is TRBV7-9, the J gene TRBJ1-4; D not resolved. Per germline, CDR1 SEHNR and CDR2 FQNEAQ (reference sequence). Trimming removed 1 base from V and 2 bases from J, with 5 bases in between. The CDR3 is made up of 14 amino acids. Here the CDR3 DNA reads TGTGCCAGCAGCTTAGGGGTGACTAATGAAAAACTGTTTTTT. It encodes CASSLGVTNEKLFF.

The chain employs TRBV10-1 and TRBJ2-5; 11 bases line up with TRBD2. This CDR3 comprises 17 residues. Germline values: CDR1 WNHNN, CDR2 SYGVQD (reference sequence). V dropped 3 bases and J dropped 2; count of bases not matched to a gene: 8. CDR3 sequence (DNA): TGCGCCAGCAGTGAACGTCCTAGCGGGGGGATTCAAGAGACCCAGTACTTC. Translating gives CASSERPSGGIQETQYF.

J is TRBJ2-2 and V is TRBV5-1, with a weak D call TRBD1 (6 bases). Trimming took 0 bases from V and 4 from J, leaving 13 bases between them. The CDR3 is 16 residues long. Germline V lookup: CDR1 SGHRS, CDR2 YFSETQ. Here the CDR3 DNA reads TGCGCCAGCAGCTTGGTTGCAGGGGTAGGCACCGGGGAGCTGTTTTTT. It is translated as CASSLVAGVGTGELFF.

The CDR3 DNA sequence: TGCGCCAGCAGCTTGGACCCAGGCGGGATCTATGGCTACACCTTC. Protein sequence: CASSLDPGGIYGYTF. This chain connects TRBV5-1 to TRBJ1-2; unclear D gene. The CDR3 consists of 15 residues. CDR1 and CDR2 from the germline V gene are SGHRS and YFSETQ. V was cut by 0 bases and J by 4 bases, with 13 bases left in between.

The J gene is TRBJ2-7, the V gene TRBV5-1; D is uncertain. V was pared by 7 bases and J by 5 bases, with 16 bases between. This CDR3 is 13 amino acids long. Germline assignment: CDR1 SGHRS and CDR2 YFSETQ. CDR3 DNA: TGCGCCAGCGGTACTAAAGGGTTTGACGAGCAGTACTTC. It codes for CASGTKGFDEQYF.

This chain links TRBV7-9 with TRBJ2-3, with D uncertain. Germline V gives CDR1 SEHNR, CDR2 FQNEAQ (reference sequence). The CDR3 extends over 16 amino acids. V dropped 4 bases and J dropped 0 bases, with 14 bases sitting between them. The CDR3 DNA reads TGTGCCAGCAGCTCCAGATCCCCCGGGAGCACAGATACGCAGTATTTT. Amino acid sequence: CASSSRSPGSTDTQYF.

The CDR3 spells CASSPDIYTEAFF. In nucleotides, the CDR3 is TGTGCCAGCAGCCCGGACATTTACACTGAAGCTTTCTTT. The V and J genes are TRBV7-9 and TRBJ1-1; possible D gene TRBD1, 5 bases. The germline CDR1 and CDR2 sequences are SEHNR and FQNEAQ (reference sequence). The germline V and J ends were trimmed by 5 bases and 3 bases, with 10 bases remaining between them. CDR3 length: 13 residues.

In this sample, this clone turned up once. The chain employs TRBV7-9 and TRBJ1-4, with D possibly matching TRBD1 (5 bases). Germline V lookup: CDR1 SEHNR, CDR2 FQNEAQ (reference sequence). The ends were cut back, 6 bases at V and 7 bases at J, with 18 bases in the middle. The CDR3 covers 15 residues. DNA for the CDR3: TGTGCCAGCAGTCCGCGTTCCTTGGGGGGTGAAAAACTGTTTTTT. Amino acid sequence: CASSPRSLGGEKLFF.

The gene calls are TRBV11-2 and TRBJ2-3; perhaps TRBD1 as D (7 bases). Germline assignment: CDR1 SGHAT and CDR2 FQNNGV. The CDR3 loop spans 15 amino acids. Trimming shortened V by 7 bases and J by 4 bases, and 18 bases separated the two germline ends. The CDR3 sequence is CASTPEGARADTQYF. The CDR3 coding sequence is TGTGCCAGCACCCCGGAGGGGGCGCGCGCAGATACGCAGTATTTT.

This clone was detected only a few times. The CDR3 is CASSPNQGDNSPLHF. The DNA of the CDR3 is TGTGCCAGCTCACCTAACCAGGGGGATAATTCACCCCTCCACTTT. This chain connects TRBV18 to TRBJ1-6; 7 bases fit TRBD1. The junction had 4 bases not matched to a gene; V was cut back by 3 bases and J by 5 bases. The CDR3 covers 15 residues. Germline-derived CDR1 and CDR2 are KGHSH and LQKENI. The full variable domain, rest sourced from reference TRBV18 and TRBJ1-6, is NAGVMQNPRHLVRRRGQEARLRCSPMKGHSHVYWYRQLPEEGLKFMVYLQKENIIDESGMPKERFSAEFPKEGPSILRIQQVVRGDSAAYFCASSPNQGDNSPLHFGNGTRLTVT.

This chain links TRBV7-3 with TRBJ2-1; 10 bases line up with TRBD2. The CDR3 length is 12 residues. Trimming cost V 5 bases and J 13 bases; bases outside gene matches: 5. The germline V gene has CDR1 SGHTA and CDR2 FQGTGA. CDR3: CASSLTSGEQFF. CDR3 sequence (DNA): TGTGCCAGCAGCCTCACTAGCGGGGAACAGTTCTTC.

V is TRBV5-1 and J is TRBJ2-5; D remains ambiguous. V was shortened by 6 bases and J by 0 bases, with 21 bases between the two germline ends. Germline V gives CDR1 SGHRS, CDR2 YFSETQ. The CDR3 is 17 residues long. The CDR3 DNA is TGCGCCAGCAACCCTATTTATGGGTCCTCGTACCAAGAGACCCAGTACTTC. It translates to CASNPIYGSSYQETQYF.

This clone was seen a handful of times. The chain links TRBV5-6 to TRBJ1-1, with 8 bases lining up with TRBD1. Germline CDR1 SGHDT, CDR2 YYEEEE. The CDR3 has 14 amino acids. Germline trimming cut 5 bases from V and 5 bases from J; bases unmatched to any gene: 8. The CDR3 protein is CASSIPTGETEAFF. The CDR3 nucleotides are TGTGCCAGCAGTATTCCGACAGGGGAAACTGAAGCTTTCTTT.

This clone was detected only a few times. The chain recombines TRBV6-5 with TRBJ1-2; 9 positions match TRBD1. V shed 4 bases, J shed 7 bases, and the junction held 4 bases outside the gene matches. CDR3 size: 13 residues. Germline CDR1 reads MNHEY; CDR2 reads SVGAGI. CDR3 nucleotide sequence: TGTGCCAGCAGTTGGGACAGGGACCGTGGCTACACCTTC. This codes for CASSWDRDRGYTF.

The rearrangement links TRBV19 to TRBJ2-3; 8 bases are a match to TRBD1. From germline, CDR1 is LNHDA and CDR2 SQIVND (reference sequence). V was clipped by 2 bases and J by 2 bases; unmatched bases: 9. The CDR3 runs to 17 residues. As DNA, the CDR3 is TGTGCCAGTAGTATACAGGGGGACAGGCGATACACAGATACGCAGTATTTT. This codes for CASSIQGDRRYTDTQYF.